These 23 T cell receptor beta chains share one sample of origin, sequenced in a study of blood T cell dynamics during melanoma immunotherapy (dated by TCRdb to 2018 to 2021). To prepare the library, the immunoSEQ multiplex PCR assay was applied. This immuneACCESS table, as held by TCRdb, lists in-frame sequences with V and J called but not all clones. Of the missing ones, under half trace to an unresolved V gene in checked studies; the others have no known cause. Counted in this sample were approximately 100 clones; 90% of them appeared once. The ten largest clones capture 14% to 15% of the sample. The time point label on this specimen signifies: week 3, after first cycle of checkpoint inhibitor. Sequenced here: cell-free DNA from blood, sampled from a patient treated with checkpoint blockade. This specimen's cell subset or site label, interpreted: plasma cell-free DNA. The receptor source for this set is a human donor with melanoma.

J is TRBJ2-1 and V is TRBV7-3; TRBD2 aligns across 10 bases. J lost 6 bases, V lost 5 bases, and 7 bases had no gene match. Germline assignment: CDR1 SGHTA and CDR2 FQGTGA. The CDR3 is made up of 15 amino acids. The CDR3 DNA sequence: TGTGCCAGCAGCGGTCTAGCGGGGGCTGTCAATGAGCAGTTCTTC. Translation: CASSGLAGAVNEQFF.

V is TRBV11-3 and J is TRBJ2-3; 9 nucleotides agree with TRBD2. Trimming at V came to 3 bases and at J to 8 bases, leaving 3 bases not matched to a gene. The CDR3 consists of 13 residues. The germline CDR1 and CDR2 sequences are SGHNT and YENEEA. Here the CDR3 DNA reads TGTGCCAGCAGCTTGGGCGGGAGGGGTACGCAGTATTTT. Protein product: CASSLGGRGTQYF.

The CDR3 is CASSQDGNNQPQHF. The CDR3 DNA is TGTGCCAGCAGTCAGGACGGAAACAATCAGCCCCAGCATTTT. V and J are TRBV2 and TRBJ1-5; D unclear. The length of the CDR3 is 14 residues. Germline assignment: CDR1 SNHLY and CDR2 FYNNEI. V lost 5 bases, J lost 3 bases, and 11 bases lay in between.

The chain couples TRBV30 to TRBJ2-1, with TRBD2 identical over 7 bases. The CDR3 has 15 amino acids. The germline gives CDR1 GTSNPN, CDR2 SVGIG (reference sequence). Trimming took 5 bases from V and 8 from J; bases not matched to a gene: 15. The CDR3 protein is CAWAPGRGRRDEQFF. The DNA for the CDR3 is TGTGCCTGGGCGCCGGGGAGGGGAAGAAGGGATGAGCAGTTCTTC.

In its sample, this clone was seen once. The J gene is TRBJ2-2, the V gene TRBV15, with D possibly being TRBD1 or TRBD2 (5 bases each). CDR1 LNHNV and CDR2 YYDKDF come from the germline V gene (reference sequence). The germline V and J ends were trimmed by 5 bases and 6 bases, with 16 bases remaining between them. The CDR3 runs 15 residues. Here the CDR3 DNA reads TGTGCCACCAGCGGACGGGACGTCGGCCCCGGGGAGCTGTTTTTT. The encoded protein is CATSGRDVGPGELFF.

J is TRBJ1-6 and V is TRBV19; no firm D call. Germline CDR1 and CDR2: LNHDA and SQIVND (reference sequence). V was trimmed by 5 bases and J by 5 bases, leaving 4 bases between them. This CDR3 is built from 12 residues. This CDR3 reads CASSDHNSPLHF. CDR3 nucleotides: TGTGCCAGTAGTGACCATAATTCACCCCTCCACTTT.

V and J are TRBV30 and TRBJ1-3; D gene ambiguous. Per the germline V gene, CDR1 is GTSNPN and CDR2 is SVGIG (reference sequence). V was shortened by 5 bases and J by 4 bases, with 15 bases between the two germline ends. The CDR3 has 14 amino acids. CDR3 sequence: CAWGRPAAGNTIYF. The DNA of the CDR3 is TGTGCCTGGGGAAGACCCGCGGCGGGAAACACCATATATTTT.

This chain connects TRBV27 to TRBJ1-1, with 8 nucleotides matching TRBD1. This CDR3 is built from 14 residues. Germline CDR1 is MNHEY and CDR2 is SMNVEV (reference sequence). After removal of 3 bases from V and 5 bases from J, the junction contained 5 bases not matched to a gene. CDR3 bases: TGTGCCAGCAGTTTCAACAGGGGGAGGACTGAAGCTTTCTTT. This sequence encodes CASSFNRGRTEAFF.

CDR3 sequence reads: CASSLGTSGGDNEQFF. As DNA, the CDR3 is TGTGCCAGCAGCTTAGGTACTAGCGGGGGGGACAATGAGCAGTTCTTC. This sequence joins TRBV7-6 and TRBJ2-1, with TRBD2 identical over 13 bases. Per germline, CDR1 SGHVS and CDR2 FNYEAQ. V was pared by 1 base and J by 5 bases, with 2 bases of the junction left unmatched. CDR3 size: 16 residues.

The chain links TRBV14 to TRBJ2-1; tentatively, D is TRBD1 or TRBD2 (5 bases each). Germline CDR1 SGHDN, CDR2 FVKESK. Trimming cost V 1 base and J 9 bases, with 16 bases left between them. The CDR3 contains 15 residues. CDR3 sequence (DNA): TGTGCCAGCAGCCAAGGACCGGGACCCCGGGGTGAGCAGTTCTTC. The encoded protein is CASSQGPGPRGEQFF.

The V call is TRBV7-2, the J call TRBJ2-1; 11 nucleotides match TRBD2. This CDR3 region has 16 residues. The junction had 11 bases not matched to a gene; V was cut back by 5 bases and J by 8 bases. Germline V gives CDR1 SGHTA, CDR2 FQGNSA. As DNA, the CDR3 is TGTGCCAGCAGCCCCATAGCGGGAGGGCCTGGGGATGAGCAGTTCTTC. Protein: CASSPIAGGPGDEQFF.

This clone has just one count. This chain joins TRBV11-1 and TRBJ2-7, with 9 bases lining up with TRBD1. Looked up from germline, CDR1 is SGHAT and CDR2 is FQDESV (reference sequence). The CDR3 length is 12 residues. V was pared by 7 bases and J by 6 bases, with 4 bases of the junction left unmatched. The CDR3 region has the DNA TGTGCCAGCACGGACAGGGGTGGCGAGCAGTACTTC. Amino acid sequence: CASTDRGGEQYF.

The chain links TRBV6-6 to TRBJ2-7; D possibly matches TRBD1 or TRBD2 (5 bases each). CDR1 is MNHNY and CDR2 is SVGAGI in the germline V gene (reference sequence). V was shortened by 7 bases and J by 7 bases, with 14 bases between the two germline ends. The length of the CDR3 is 12 residues. CDR3 sequence reads: CASMRGLGEQYF. The CDR3 region has the DNA TGTGCCAGCATGAGGGGTCTCGGGGAGCAGTACTTC.

This chain joins TRBV5-1 and TRBJ1-1; D not certain. Trimming removed 4 bases from V and 1 base from J, with 17 bases in between. The CDR3 is 16 amino acids. Germline CDR1 and CDR2: SGHRS and YFSETQ. DNA for the CDR3: TGCGCCAGCAGCCCCATAGCCCCGAATGGGAACACTGAAGCTTTCTTT. Translating gives CASSPIAPNGNTEAFF.

This clone showed up just once. The V and J genes are TRBV28 and TRBJ1-5, with D possibly matching TRBD1 (6 bases). Germline loops: CDR1 MDHEN, CDR2 SYDVKM. The CDR3 loop spans 13 amino acids. V gave up 10 bases and J gave up 4 bases, with 14 bases separating them. The CDR3 region is CATQFRGNQPQHF. DNA of the CDR3: TGTGCCACCCAGTTTAGGGGGAATCAGCCCCAGCATTTT. Drawing the rest from reference TRBV28 and TRBJ1-5, the complete variable domain is DVKVTQSSRYLVKRTGEKVFLECVQDMDHENMFWYRQDPGLGLRLIYFSYDVKMKEKGDIPEGYSVSREKKERFSLILESASTNQTSMYLCATQFRGNQPQHFGDGTRLSIL.

This chain uses TRBV9 with TRBJ1-3; TRBD1 agrees at 7 bases. The germline V gene encodes CDR1 SGDLS and CDR2 YYNGEE. V trimming: 1 base; J trimming: 3 bases; junction bases outside the gene matches: 7. The CDR3 is 16 residues long. The CDR3 loop reads CASSVSGTESGNTIYF. Written as DNA, the CDR3 is TGTGCCAGCAGCGTAAGTGGGACAGAAAGTGGAAACACCATATATTTT.

The chain employs TRBV27 and TRBJ2-7; 9 nucleotides agree with TRBD1. Per the germline V gene, CDR1 is MNHEY and CDR2 is SMNVEV (reference sequence). The J segment lost 3 bases and the V segment lost 7 bases, leaving 1 base of the junction unmatched. CDR3 size: 12 residues. The CDR3 nucleotides are TGTGCCAGCAAGGACAGGGGCTACGAGCAGTACTTC. Translated, it gives CASKDRGYEQYF.

The CDR3 DNA reads TGTGCCAGCTCACTTGGGACAGGGGGCGGTGAAGCTTTCTTT. Translating gives CASSLGTGGGEAFF. The chain couples TRBV18 to TRBJ1-1; 12 bases fit TRBD1. Germline V CDR1 and CDR2: KGHSH, LQKENI. This CDR3 has 14 residues. V was clipped by 4 bases and J by 7 bases; unmatched bases: 4. The complete variable domain, with remaining parts taken from reference TRBV18 and TRBJ1-1, reads NAGVMQNPRHLVRRRGQEARLRCSPMKGHSHVYWYRQLPEEGLKFMVYLQKENIIDESGMPKERFSAEFPKEGPSILRIQQVVRGDSAAYFCASSLGTGGGEAFFGQGTRLTVV.

The V and J genes are TRBV10-1 and TRBJ2-2; D is unresolved. Germline V gene data show CDR1 as WNHNN and CDR2 as SYGVQD (reference sequence). V dropped 6 bases and J dropped 3 bases, with 2 bases sitting between them. This CDR3 contains 11 residues. CDR3 bases: TGCGCCAGCAGAGACACCGGGGAGCTGTTTTTT. Its translation is CASRDTGELFF.

The chain combines TRBV7-2 with TRBJ2-1; 10 nucleotides line up with TRBD2. This CDR3 spans 14 amino acids. V lost 6 bases to trimming and J lost 7 bases; unmatched junction nucleotides: 6. Germline assignment: CDR1 SGHTA and CDR2 FQGNSA. The CDR3: CASRQAGGPNEQFF. The CDR3 DNA sequence: TGTGCCAGCAGGCAAGCGGGGGGGCCGAATGAGCAGTTCTTC.

The chain is built from TRBV7-9 and TRBJ2-6, with D unclear. Germline V gene lookup returns CDR1 SEHNR and CDR2 FQNEAQ (reference sequence). Trimming removed 5 bases from V and 5 bases from J, with 19 bases in between. The CDR3 consists of 17 residues. In nucleotides, the CDR3 is TGTGCCAGCAGCATGCCAGTATACCAAAGTCGGGCCAACGTCCTGACTTTC. Its translation: CASSMPVYQSRANVLTF.

The V gene is TRBV18, the J gene TRBJ2-1; TRBD1 matches 8 bases. Germline-derived CDR1 and CDR2 are KGHSH and LQKENI. The CDR3 runs 14 residues. V dropped 4 bases and J dropped 3; count of bases not matched to a gene: 2. CDR3 amino acids: CASSRTGYYNEQFF. CDR3 nucleotides: TGTGCCAGCTCACGGACAGGGTACTACAATGAGCAGTTCTTC.

The J gene is TRBJ2-7, the V gene TRBV7-6; 7 nucleotides agree with TRBD1. V lost 5 bases to trimming and J lost 7 bases; unmatched junction nucleotides: 8. This CDR3 is 13 amino acids long. Germline V gene sequence: CDR1 SGHVS, CDR2 FNYEAQ. The CDR3 coding sequence is TGTGCCAGCAGCCCAAGACAGGGCGGGGAGCAGTACTTC. Protein sequence: CASSPRQGGEQYF.